These 19 T cell receptor beta chains were sequenced from one sample in a study of blood T cell repertoires in COVID-19 (dated by TCRdb to the early 2020s). The library was built by means of the immunoSEQ multiplex PCR assay. TCRdb retrieved this table from immuneACCESS and kept in-frame rearrangements only. Not all clones are present; in checked studies, unresolved V genes account for under half, and no reason is known for the remainder. This sample has 180,000 or so clones in its table, and roughly 85% of those were observed once. More than 2.5% of the sample comes from the top ten. The material sequenced was peripheral blood. These receptors came from a man aged 55 to 70 with acute or convalescent COVID-19.

The rearrangement joins TRBV7-3 to TRBJ1-1; D not certain. The CDR3 is made up of 15 amino acids. Trimming cost V 4 bases and J 0 bases, with 12 bases left between them. The germline CDR1 and CDR2 sequences are SGHTA and FQGTGA. As DNA, the CDR3 is TGTGCCAGCAGCTCTGAATCGGGTATGAACACTGAAGCTTTCTTT. Its translation: CASSSESGMNTEAFF.

The V gene is TRBV19, the J gene TRBJ2-6, with 8 bases lining up with TRBD2. This CDR3 contains 17 residues. Germline V gene data show CDR1 as LNHDA and CDR2 as SQIVND (reference sequence). The J segment lost 0 bases and the V segment lost 9 bases, leaving 10 bases of the junction unmatched. As DNA, the CDR3 is TGTGCCAGCTCGATGACTAGCGAAATCTCTGGGGCCAACGTCCTGACTTTC. It encodes CASSMTSEISGANVLTF.

The chain links TRBV9 to TRBJ2-7; 9 bases agree with TRBD2. The germline gives CDR1 SGDLS, CDR2 YYNGEE. Germline trimming cut 2 bases from V and 0 bases from J; bases unmatched to any gene: 6. This CDR3 has 16 residues. The CDR3 sequence is CASSVRAGGSSYEQYF. CDR3 bases: TGTGCCAGCAGCGTGCGAGCGGGGGGAAGCTCCTACGAGCAGTACTTC.

J is TRBJ1-2 and V is TRBV6-5; TRBD1 is a possible D gene (5 bases). This CDR3 is built from 14 residues. V dropped 6 bases and J dropped 3 bases, with 14 bases sitting between them. Germline lookup yields CDR1 MNHEY and CDR2 SVGAGI. CDR3 sequence: CASSLTDSHYGYTF. As DNA, the CDR3 is TGTGCCAGCAGCTTGACCGACAGCCACTATGGCTACACCTTC.

The CDR3 nucleotides read TGTGCCAGCATTAAACTAGCGAACTCGGACTACGAGCAGTACTTC. This translates into CASIKLANSDYEQYF. The V and J genes are TRBV28 and TRBJ2-7, with 7 bases that match TRBD2. Germline V lookup: CDR1 MDHEN, CDR2 SYDVKM. Trimming cost V 7 bases and J 3 bases; bases outside gene matches: 12. The CDR3 extends over 15 amino acids.

The chain is built from TRBV28 and TRBJ2-1; 12 nucleotides line up with TRBD2. Looked up from germline, CDR1 is MDHEN and CDR2 is SYDVKM. V shed 5 bases and J 6 bases; nucleotides not matched to a gene: 5. The CDR3 totals 15 residues. CDR3 coding DNA: TGTGCCAGCAGTGGTTGGACTAGCGGGACCAATGAGCAGTTCTTC. Translating it yields CASSGWTSGTNEQFF.

J is TRBJ1-3 and V is TRBV7-2, with D perhaps matching TRBD1 (6 bases). CDR3 size: 16 residues. V lost 4 bases and J 4 bases, leaving 17 bases between the germline ends. Germline V gene lookup returns CDR1 SGHTA and CDR2 FQGNSA. CDR3: CASSSVPRGWGNTIYF. Here the CDR3 DNA reads TGTGCCAGCAGCTCTGTCCCGAGGGGGTGGGGAAACACCATATATTTT.

This sequence joins TRBV9 and TRBJ2-3, with 8 bases that match TRBD2. Germline V gene lookup returns CDR1 SGDLS and CDR2 YYNGEE. This CDR3 region has 14 residues. The ends lost 0 bases at V and 4 bases at J; junction bases unmatched: 1. CDR3 residues: CASSVEAGADTQYF. The CDR3 DNA reads as TGTGCCAGCAGCGTAGAAGCGGGAGCAGATACGCAGTATTTT.

This clone was seen once. The chain links TRBV2 to TRBJ1-4, with 7 nucleotides matching TRBD1. The CDR3 totals 13 residues. J lost 8 bases, V lost 8 bases, and 8 bases had no gene match. The germline V gene has CDR1 SNHLY and CDR2 FYNNEI. The DNA of the CDR3 is TGTGCCAGCCATCGACAGGGAGGCGAAAAACTGTTTTTT. The encoded protein is CASHRQGGEKLFF.

V gene TRBV5-1 combines with J gene TRBJ1-6, with D unclear. Germline lookup yields CDR1 SGHRS and CDR2 YFSETQ. The CDR3 extends over 13 amino acids. V was cut by 2 bases and J by 10 bases, with 10 bases left in between. This chain's CDR3 is CASSFDLNSPLHF. The CDR3 nucleotides read TGCGCCAGCAGCTTCGACTTGAACTCACCCCTCCACTTT. Variable domain in full (rest from reference TRBV5-1 and TRBJ1-6): KAGVTQTPRYLIKTRGQQVTLSCSPISGHRSVSWYQQTPGQGLQFLFEYFSETQRNKGNFPGRFSGRQFSNSRSEMNVSTLELGDSALYLCASSFDLNSPLHFGNGTRLTVT.

The CDR3 loop is CASSLSPPREMGGGAQYF. DNA for the CDR3: TGTGCCAGCAGTTTATCCCCCCCTAGAGAGATGGGGGGGGGCGCGCAGTACTTC. V gene TRBV27 combines with J gene TRBJ2-7, with D perhaps matching TRBD2 (7 bases). Germline V gene data show CDR1 as MNHEY and CDR2 as SMNVEV (reference sequence). This CDR3 has 18 residues. With 0 bases removed from V and 9 bases from J, the gap between germline ends came to 27 bases.

This clone appeared once. J is TRBJ1-5 and V is TRBV28, with D possibly TRBD1 on 6 matching bases. This CDR3 comprises 14 residues. Trimming cost V 6 bases and J 2 bases, with 11 bases left between them. The germline V gene encodes CDR1 MDHEN and CDR2 SYDVKM. CDR3 bases: TGTGCCAGCAGCCTCGGGACACGCAATCAGCCCCAGCATTTT. This sequence encodes CASSLGTRNQPQHF.

This clone was seen more than once but under ten times. The chain carries TRBV6-5 and TRBJ2-7, with TRBD1 matching 12 bases. V was pared by 5 bases and J by 3 bases, with 5 bases of the junction left unmatched. CDR3 size: 15 residues. Germline V lookup: CDR1 MNHEY, CDR2 SVGAGI. CDR3 bases: TGTGCCAGCAGTCCGGGACAGGGGGCAAGCTACGAGCAGTACTTC. This sequence encodes CASSPGQGASYEQYF.

This chain links TRBV6-2 or TRBV6-3 with TRBJ2-1, with 10 bases aligning to TRBD2. The CDR3 spans 17 residues. CDR1 is MNHEY and CDR2 is SVGEGT in the germline V gene. V shed 5 bases and J 4 bases; nucleotides not matched to a gene: 11. CDR3 loop: CASSPPPGLASYNEQFF. The DNA for the CDR3 is TGTGCCAGCAGTCCCCCCCCGGGACTAGCGTCTTACAATGAGCAGTTCTTC.

The chain has TRBV5-1 and TRBJ2-5; 8 bases are a match to TRBD1. J gave up 4 bases and V 0 bases, and 2 bases lay outside the gene matches. CDR1 SGHRS and CDR2 YFSETQ come from the germline V gene. The CDR3 extends over 14 amino acids. For the CDR3, the DNA is TGCGCCAGCAGCTTGGTCAGGGGGCGAGAGACCCAGTACTTC. As protein: CASSLVRGRETQYF.

The chain links TRBV18 to TRBJ1-1, with 7 bases fitting TRBD1. This CDR3 has 14 amino acids. CDR1 KGHSH and CDR2 LQKENI come from the germline V gene. The J segment lost 1 base and the V segment lost 5 bases, leaving 4 bases of the junction unmatched. CDR3 in amino acids: CASSATGTNTEAFF. Here the CDR3 DNA reads TGTGCCAGCTCAGCGACAGGGACGAACACTGAAGCTTTCTTT. Variable domain in full (rest from reference TRBV18 and TRBJ1-1): NAGVMQNPRHLVRRRGQEARLRCSPMKGHSHVYWYRQLPEEGLKFMVYLQKENIIDESGMPKERFSAEFPKEGPSILRIQQVVRGDSAAYFCASSATGTNTEAFFGQGTRLTVV.

The chain combines TRBV7-8 with TRBJ2-2; TRBD2 is a possible D gene (5 bases). The CDR3 spans 15 residues. The V end lost 4 bases, the J end lost 4 bases, and 13 bases lay between the germline ends. Germline V lookup: CDR1 SGHVS, CDR2 FQNEAQ. CDR3: CASSSGRRGTGELFF. The CDR3 region has the DNA TGTGCCAGCAGCTCCGGCCGTCGGGGCACCGGGGAGCTGTTTTTT.

The genes are TRBV5-8 and TRBJ2-3, with TRBD2 identical over 7 bases. This CDR3 contains 16 residues. The J segment lost 3 bases and the V segment lost 4 bases, leaving 11 bases of the junction unmatched. Germline V gives CDR1 SGHTS, CDR2 YDEGEE. The CDR3 loop reads CASSRPRGERTDTQYF. CDR3 DNA: TGTGCCAGCAGCCGCCCCCGGGGGGAAAGAACAGATACGCAGTATTTT. The entire variable domain, with the rest obtained from reference TRBV5-8 and TRBJ2-3, is as follows: EAGVTQSPTHLIKTRGQQATLRCSPISGHTSVYWYQQALGLGLQFLLWYDEGEERNRGNFPPRFSGRQFPNYSSELNVNALELEDSALYLCASSRPRGERTDTQYFGPGTRLTVL.

In DNA, the CDR3 is TGTGCCAGCAGTGAAGGTAGCGGACCCTACGAGCAGTACTTC. Protein product: CASSEGSGPYEQYF. The chain combines TRBV2 with TRBJ2-7; TRBD2 is a possible D gene (6 bases). The CDR3 length is 14 residues. Deletions cut 1 base from V and 2 bases from J, with 9 bases between. Germline lookup yields CDR1 SNHLY and CDR2 FYNNEI.